The rows below give T cell receptor beta chains drawn from one sample of a study of cytomegalovirus exposure and HLA in healthy donors. Assay used: immunoSEQ multiplex PCR; TCRdb lists only in-frame clones, some missing. The sample records around 200,000 clones, 83% being singletons. The source material was PBMCs. The receptors shown here come from a girl between 5 and 17 years old in good health and CMV-seronegative. Both conserved end residues are part of each CDR3. The D gene is left open where the match is weak. Only part of the rows carry a size: once, few, many, or a class if the clone is expanded.

cdr3_aa: CASSIGSRPQHF
cdr3_nt: TGTGCCAGTAGTATAGGGTCGAGGCCCCAGCATTTT
v_call: TRBV19
cdr3_length: 12
d_call: .
j_call: TRBJ1-5
clone_size: .

cdr3_aa: CASISVGNSPLHF
cdr3_nt: TGTGCCAGCATTTCGGTCGGTAATTCACCCCTCCACTTT
v_call: TRBV6-1
cdr3_length: 13
d_call: .
j_call: TRBJ1-6
clone_size: .

cdr3_aa: CASSVVSGRVTDTQYF
cdr3_nt: TGTGCCAGCAGCGTAGTTAGCGGGAGGGTCACAGATACGCAGTATTTT
v_call: TRBV9
cdr3_length: 16
d_call: TRBD2
j_call: TRBJ2-3
clone_size: .

cdr3_aa: CASSRGAGGYEQYF
cdr3_nt: TGTGCCAGTAGTAGGGGGGCGGGGGGCTACGAGCAGTACTTC
v_call: TRBV19
cdr3_length: 14
d_call: TRBD2
j_call: TRBJ2-7
clone_size: once

cdr3_aa: CSVESGDPYAQHF
cdr3_nt: TGCAGCGTTGAATCAGGCGACCCTTATGCCCAGCATTTT
v_call: TRBV29-1
cdr3_length: 13
d_call: .
j_call: TRBJ1-5
clone_size: .

cdr3_aa: CASSIGSGGSYEQYF
cdr3_nt: TGTGCCAGTAGTATTGGTTCAGGGGGGTCCTACGAGCAGTACTTC
v_call: TRBV19
cdr3_length: 15
d_call: .
j_call: TRBJ2-7
clone_size: .

cdr3_aa: CASSSGQGDEAFF
cdr3_nt: TGTGCCAGCAGCTCGGGACAGGGGGATGAAGCTTTCTTT
v_call: TRBV11-3
cdr3_length: 13
d_call: TRBD1
j_call: TRBJ1-1
clone_size: .

cdr3_aa: CASRDRGRDNEQFF
cdr3_nt: TGTGCCAGCAGGGACAGGGGAAGGGACAATGAGCAGTTCTTC
v_call: TRBV6-1
cdr3_length: 14
d_call: TRBD1
j_call: TRBJ2-1
clone_size: .

cdr3_aa: CASKTGADNEQFF
cdr3_nt: TGTGCCAGCAAAACAGGGGCAGACAATGAGCAGTTCTTC
v_call: TRBV6-5
cdr3_length: 13
d_call: TRBD1
j_call: TRBJ2-1
clone_size: .

cdr3_aa: CASSFWPLAGVREQYF
cdr3_nt: TGTGCCAGCAGTTTTTGGCCCCTAGCGGGAGTACGTGAGCAGTACTTC
v_call: TRBV27
cdr3_length: 16
d_call: TRBD2
j_call: TRBJ2-7
clone_size: .

cdr3_aa: CAISAPDLAESYEQYF
cdr3_nt: TGTGCCATCAGTGCCCCCGATCTAGCGGAGTCCTACGAGCAGTACTTC
v_call: TRBV10-3
cdr3_length: 16
d_call: TRBD2
j_call: TRBJ2-7
clone_size: .

cdr3_aa: CASSQRQGARNEQFF
cdr3_nt: TGTGCCAGCAGCCAGAGGCAGGGGGCCCGAAATGAGCAGTTCTTC
v_call: TRBV14
cdr3_length: 15
d_call: TRBD1
j_call: TRBJ2-1
clone_size: .

cdr3_aa: CASSSTRTSGGTDTQYF
cdr3_nt: TGTGCCAGCAGCTCAACGAGGACTAGCGGGGGCACAGATACGCAGTATTTT
v_call: TRBV5-4
cdr3_length: 17
d_call: TRBD2
j_call: TRBJ2-3
clone_size: .

cdr3_aa: CASSSRSNLAEEVDTQYF
cdr3_nt: TGTGCCAGCTCTTCTAGGTCTAATCTAGCGGAGGAAGTAGATACGCAGTATTTT
v_call: TRBV7-3
cdr3_length: 18
d_call: TRBD2
j_call: TRBJ2-3
clone_size: once

cdr3_aa: CSGSGQGGPETQYF
cdr3_nt: TGCAGCGGATCAGGGCAAGGGGGCCCAGAGACGCAGTATTTT
v_call: TRBV29-1
cdr3_length: 14
d_call: TRBD1
j_call: TRBJ2-3
clone_size: .

cdr3_aa: CAWDRTSSLFGGELFF
cdr3_nt: TGTGCCTGGGATCGGACTAGCAGTCTATTTGGCGGGGAGCTGTTTTTT
v_call: TRBV30
cdr3_length: 16
d_call: TRBD2
j_call: TRBJ2-2
clone_size: .